This TCR beta chain was documented in a study of blood T cell repertoires in COVID-19. TCRdb's table, derived via immunoSEQ multiplex PCR, lists solely in-frame clones and lacks some. The table records roughly 150,000 clones, 80% to 90% of them present only once. This CDR3 contains 16 residues. This TCR derives from an elderly woman with acute or convalescent COVID-19. Sequenced: peripheral blood. The chain uses TRBV21-1 and TRBJ2-1; the D segment call TRBD2 is taken from the table without a DNA check. TRBV21-1 has pseudogene status. Here the CDR3 reads CASSKEEGGHRSEQFF. Here the CDR3 DNA reads TGTGCCAGCAGCAAAGAAGAGGGGGGGCACAGAAGTGAGCAGTTCTTC.